The clone carrying this T cell receptor beta chain has at least ten counts. What it recognizes is unknown. This record belongs to a study of blood T cells in healthy people across ages. Study-wide findings and caveats: Estimates based on one million T cells were treated as lower bounds.

A second PCR, run for about 7 to 11 cycles, used a sample-barcoded 5' primer plus a J-beta primer mix. From the 5' RACE reads, TCRdb called clonotypes with MiXCR, one entry per CDR3 protein. The sample lists about 930,000 distinct CDR3 sequences, approximately 32% occurring once. The CDR3 sequence is 16 residues long. CDR1 and CDR2 from the germline V gene are SGHTA and FQGNSA. Trimming shortened V by 0 bases and J by 2 bases, and 11 bases separated the two germline ends. These data were likewise used in another study, on T cells of mothers and their children. That source notes: Slightly higher but non-significant overlap marked related mother-child pairs versus unrelated pairs.

The chain couples TRBV7-2 to TRBJ1-5; D not certain. The receptor comes from a woman aged 35 to 49 in good health. Sequenced input: blood. CDR3 residues: CASSLASVRGNQPQHF. CDR3 sequence (DNA): TGTGCCAGCAGCTTAGCGTCCGTAAGGGGCAATCAGCCCCAGCATTTT.